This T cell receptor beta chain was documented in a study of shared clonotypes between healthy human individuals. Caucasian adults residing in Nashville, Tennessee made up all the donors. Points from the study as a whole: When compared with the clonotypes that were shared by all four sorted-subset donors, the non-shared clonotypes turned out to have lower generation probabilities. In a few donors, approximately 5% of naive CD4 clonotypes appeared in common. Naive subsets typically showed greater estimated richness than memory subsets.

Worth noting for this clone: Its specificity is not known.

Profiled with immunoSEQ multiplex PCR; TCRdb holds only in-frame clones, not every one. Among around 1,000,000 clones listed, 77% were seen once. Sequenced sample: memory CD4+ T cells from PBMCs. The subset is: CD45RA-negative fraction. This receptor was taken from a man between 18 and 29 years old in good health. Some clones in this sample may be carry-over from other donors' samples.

CDR3 region: CASRLMTNTEAFF. CDR3 nucleotide sequence: TGTGCCAGCCGCCTAATGACGAACACTGAAGCTTTCTTT. The chain employs TRBV6-5 and TRBJ1-1, with D hard to call. This CDR3 is 13 amino acids long. Trimming shortened V by 8 bases and J by 1 base, and 11 bases separated the two germline ends. Germline V lookup: CDR1 MNHEY, CDR2 SVGAGI.